These 9 T cell receptor beta chains share one sample of origin, sequenced in a study of PD-L1 blockade in urothelial cancer. As for time point: peripheral blood 6 weeks after treatment start. TCRdb keeps only in-frame clones here, not all; method: immunoSEQ multiplex PCR. The data hold 40,000 or so clones, with around 88% observed a single time. Material: PBMCs, obtained around atezolizumab (anti-PD-L1) treatment. The receptors originated from a man in his sixties with urothelial cancer.

The chain couples TRBV6-1 to TRBJ2-3; D gene unclear. The CDR3 extends over 11 amino acids. Germline V gene sequence: CDR1 MNHNS, CDR2 SASEGT. The germline V and J ends were trimmed by 7 bases and 9 bases, with 11 bases remaining between them. The CDR3 protein is CASIDLSTQYF. DNA of the CDR3: TGTGCCAGCATTGACCTCTCGACGCAGTATTTT.

The chain joins TRBV28 to TRBJ1-4; no clear D gene. The CDR3 is 15 residues long. Germline CDR1 and CDR2: MDHEN and SYDVKM. The germline V and J ends were trimmed by 2 bases and 5 bases, with 12 bases remaining between them. The CDR3 sequence is CASSLPGRENEKLFF. The CDR3 nucleotides read TGTGCCAGCAGTTTACCTGGGCGGGAGAATGAAAAACTGTTTTTT.

The V gene is TRBV5-5, the J gene TRBJ1-1; tentatively, D is TRBD1 (5 bases). The CDR3 consists of 13 residues. V lost 5 bases and J 1 base, leaving 9 bases between the germline ends. The germline gives CDR1 SGHKS, CDR2 YYEKEE (reference sequence). The CDR3 DNA reads as TGTGCCAGCAGAGCTACAGGGAACACTGAAGCTTTCTTT. Protein sequence: CASRATGNTEAFF.

The chain carries TRBV15 and TRBJ2-7; D remains unclear. Trimming removed 1 base from V and 4 bases from J, with 11 bases in between. Looked up from germline, CDR1 is LNHNV and CDR2 is YYDKDF (reference sequence). This CDR3 region has 14 residues. The DNA of the CDR3 is TGTGCCACCAGCAGAGCAGTCCAAGCGTACGAGCAGTACTTC. It translates to CATSRAVQAYEQYF.

The CDR3 bases are TGTGCCAGCAGTTACCCTGGCCAGCCCCAGCATTTT. Translated, it gives CASSYPGQPQHF. The chain uses TRBV6-5 and TRBJ1-5; D gene unclear. From germline, CDR1 is MNHEY and CDR2 SVGAGI. The CDR3 spans 12 residues. V lost 2 bases and J lost 7, with 6 bases in between.

The V and J genes are TRBV7-9 and TRBJ2-2; 9 bases agree with TRBD1. CDR3 size: 15 residues. Germline loops: CDR1 SEHNR, CDR2 FQNEAQ (reference sequence). V shed 4 bases, J shed 4 bases, and the junction held 4 bases outside the gene matches. In DNA form, the CDR3 reads TGTGCCAGCAGCTGGGGACAGGGACGCACCGGGGAGCTGTTTTTT. This gives the protein CASSWGQGRTGELFF.

This rearrangement joins TRBV2 to TRBJ2-7, with 11 bases fitting TRBD2. J was trimmed by 6 bases and V by 3 bases; bases with no gene match: 10. Germline CDR1 SNHLY, CDR2 FYNNEI. The CDR3 sequence is 16 residues long. The chain's CDR3 is CASSDPFTSGRPEQYF. The CDR3 coding sequence is TGTGCCAGCAGTGACCCCTTTACTAGCGGGAGACCCGAGCAGTACTTC.

The rearrangement uses TRBV30 and TRBJ2-5; 8 nucleotides line up with TRBD2. The CDR3 sequence is 14 residues long. Trimming cost V 0 bases and J 2 bases; bases outside gene matches: 2. Germline assignment: CDR1 GTSNPN and CDR2 SVGIG (reference sequence). CDR3 sequence reads: CAWSVSGGQETQYF. CDR3 sequence (DNA): TGTGCCTGGAGTGTTTCGGGGGGGCAAGAGACCCAGTACTTC. Full variable domain (outside the CDR3, taken from reference TRBV30 and TRBJ2-5): SQTIHQWPATLVQPVGSPLSLECTVEGTSNPNLYWYRQAAGRGLQLLFYSVGIGQISSEVPQNLSASRPQDRQFILSSKKLLLSDSGFYLCAWSVSGGQETQYFGPGTRLLVL.

The rearrangement joins TRBV4-1 to TRBJ2-1; D gene uncertain. Germline CDR1 MGHRA, CDR2 YSYEKL. Between the trimmed V and J ends, which lost 3 bases and 2 bases, there was a span of 14 bases. The CDR3 totals 16 residues. CDR3 sequence: CASSHESAATYNEQFF. Written as DNA, the CDR3 is TGCGCCAGCAGCCATGAGAGTGCTGCAACCTACAATGAGCAGTTCTTC.